Below, one T cell receptor beta chain is given with its context. Its matching antigen is unknown. The V gene lost 3 bases and the J gene lost 2 bases, with 13 bases spanning the gap. This CDR3 has 15 residues. Germline V CDR1 and CDR2: KGHSH, LQKENI. Primers for the PCR totalled 60 Vbeta and 13 Jbeta. TCRdb's copy holds only in-frame clones and misses some; the assay was immunoSEQ multiplex PCR. The sample includes approximately 140,000 clones, around 78% of them seen just once. These data come from a study of cytomegalovirus exposure and HLA in healthy donors. Findings of the study overall: In a later analysis, a genetic analysis reported fewer productive-TCR N-insertions in an Asian-associated ancestry cluster than the cohort average. Certain indistinguishable V segments, among them TRBV6-2 and TRBV6-3, were excluded.

This TCR came from a male donor in good health and CMV-seronegative. The chain links TRBV18 to TRBJ1-2; possibly TRBD1 for D (6 bases). Sequencing used PBMCs. For the CDR3, the DNA is TGTGCCAGCTCACCTTATAACAGGGACAACTATGGCTACACCTTC. Translation: CASSPYNRDNYGYTF.